The T cell receptor beta chain described here comes from a study of CD8+CD57+ T cells in acquired aplastic anemia. About the research overall: On average, sorted CD4+ and CD8+ cells gave approximately 3.1 ug of DNA. CD4+ cells from healthy donors averaged about 10.8 million reads.

In its sample, this clonotype was seen a few times. Its antigen is not known. An end of the junction differs from the germline gene, which may be a read error. Genomic DNA, serving as template, underwent TCR beta VDJ and CDR3 profiling. TCRdb called the reads again in MiXCR, with one record for every CDR3 protein. The table has about 400,000 distinct CDR3 sequences, about 70% seen once. General study findings and limits: Patient and control CD8+ Simpson's diversity was not significantly different.

The CDR3 has 12 residues. From germline, CDR1 is SSHAT and CDR2 FNYEAQ (reference sequence). This receptor was taken from a human donor in good health, serving as a control. The chain employs TRBV7-7 and TRBJ1-6; D not resolved. Source material: sorted CD4+, CD8+, or CD8+CD57+ T cells (not recorded which) from PBMCs. CDR3 nucleotide sequence: TGTGCTAGCAGCTTAATGAATTCACCCCTCCACTTT. Translating gives CASSLMNSPLHF.